This T cell receptor (beta chain) appears in the sequencing data of a study of blood T cell repertoires in COVID-19. The length of the CDR3 is 15 residues. The junction had 10 bases not matched to a gene; V was cut back by 5 bases and J by 3 bases. Per the germline V gene, CDR1 is WSHSY and CDR2 is SAAADI. In the authors' workflow: Estimation of nucleated cell counts was performed using reference gene primer amplification. Sequencing used immunoSEQ multiplex PCR; TCRdb keeps in-frame clones, though not all of them. V, J and clone size were drawn from that table, and D and trimming were deduced from the DNA. Here the sample spans under 300,000 clones, roughly 90% being singletons. Which cohort a participant joined came from the clinical history participants gave.

The sequencing sample was made of PBMCs or T cells enriched from blood (not recorded which). The origin of this receptor is a woman aged 25 to 39 who had recovered from COVID-19. This chain uses TRBV10-2 with TRBJ2-7; 7 nucleotides line up with TRBD1. DNA of the CDR3: TGCGCCAGCAGTCAGGTAGGACAGGCTTACTACGAGCAGTACTTC. Translated, it gives CASSQVGQAYYEQYF.